This TCR beta chain appears in the sequencing data of a study of blood T cell repertoires in COVID-19. Study-wide background: The study drew acute and convalescent COVID-19 samples from the United States, Italy and Spain. T cells, B-cell-depleted T cells, or PBMCs provided the cDNA or gDNA that served as material.

This CDR3 region has 17 residues. Germline loops: CDR1 SEHNR, CDR2 FQNEAQ (reference sequence). Trimming removed 1 base from V and 7 bases from J; junction bases left unmatched: 10. The authors' processing: Cell counts per sample came from amplifying reference gene primers. This table comes from immunoSEQ multiplex PCR, and its TCRdb copy is limited to in-frame clones, with some not included. V, J and clone size are those of that table, while D and trimming were read from the DNA. The data contain approximately 300,000 clones, roughly 90% of them singletons. This TCR derives from a man between 18 and 35 years old who had recovered from COVID-19. The chain recombines TRBV7-9 with TRBJ2-2; TRBD2 aligns across 9 bases. The sample was peripheral blood. The CDR3 region is CASSLGSLAGSIGELFF. CDR3 coding DNA: TGTGCCAGCAGCTTAGGATCGCTAGCGGGATCCATCGGGGAGCTGTTTTTT.